The clone carrying this T cell receptor (beta chain) came up once. Its cognate antigen is unknown. The source of the sample is a study of beta chain features in type 1 diabetes. Overall study: Taken together, all samples contributed some 100 million examined sorted cells.

Investigators reverse transcribed all isolated RNA, so they sequenced expressed TCRB transcripts. Only in-frame clones appear in the TCRdb table, and some are missing; sequencing was by immunoSEQ multiplex PCR. The sample yields fewer than 55,000 clones, over 40% seen once. The CDR3 extends over 18 amino acids. The germline CDR1 and CDR2 sequences are LNHNV and YYDKDF (reference sequence). V trimming: 3 bases; J trimming: 7 bases; junction bases outside the gene matches: 18. Study outcomes and limitations: Resolution of whether HLA type affects TCRB rearrangement was not achieved here. The naive, central memory and Treg TCRB repertoires looked more alike in patients than they did in healthy donors. For Type 1 diabetes patients, all four CD4+ subsets carried TCRB CDR3s that were moderately but significantly shorter.

This TCR derives from a man younger than 45 with type 1 diabetes. The chain recombines TRBV15 with TRBJ2-1; 7 nucleotides align to TRBD2. Material for sequencing was Tregs from blood. This CDR3 is CATSRGGLSGPMTNEQFF. For the CDR3, the DNA is TGTGCCACCAGCAGGGGGGGTCTTAGCGGGCCCATGACGAATGAGCAGTTCTTC.